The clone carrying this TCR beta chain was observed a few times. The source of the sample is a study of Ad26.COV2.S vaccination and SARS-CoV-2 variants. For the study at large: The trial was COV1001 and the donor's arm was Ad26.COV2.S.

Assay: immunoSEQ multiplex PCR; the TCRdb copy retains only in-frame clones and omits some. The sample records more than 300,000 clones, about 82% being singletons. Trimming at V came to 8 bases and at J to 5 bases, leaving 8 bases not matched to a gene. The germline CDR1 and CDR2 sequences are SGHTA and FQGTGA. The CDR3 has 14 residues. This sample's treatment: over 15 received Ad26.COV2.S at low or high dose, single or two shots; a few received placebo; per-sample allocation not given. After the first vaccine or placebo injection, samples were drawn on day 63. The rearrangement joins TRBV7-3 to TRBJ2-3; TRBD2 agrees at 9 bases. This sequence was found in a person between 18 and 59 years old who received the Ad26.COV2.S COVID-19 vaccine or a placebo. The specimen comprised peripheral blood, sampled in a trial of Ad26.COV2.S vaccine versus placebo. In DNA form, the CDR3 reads TGTGCCAGCCGGCGGGGGGGCCAGTTAGATACGCAGTATTTT. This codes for CASRRGGQLDTQYF.